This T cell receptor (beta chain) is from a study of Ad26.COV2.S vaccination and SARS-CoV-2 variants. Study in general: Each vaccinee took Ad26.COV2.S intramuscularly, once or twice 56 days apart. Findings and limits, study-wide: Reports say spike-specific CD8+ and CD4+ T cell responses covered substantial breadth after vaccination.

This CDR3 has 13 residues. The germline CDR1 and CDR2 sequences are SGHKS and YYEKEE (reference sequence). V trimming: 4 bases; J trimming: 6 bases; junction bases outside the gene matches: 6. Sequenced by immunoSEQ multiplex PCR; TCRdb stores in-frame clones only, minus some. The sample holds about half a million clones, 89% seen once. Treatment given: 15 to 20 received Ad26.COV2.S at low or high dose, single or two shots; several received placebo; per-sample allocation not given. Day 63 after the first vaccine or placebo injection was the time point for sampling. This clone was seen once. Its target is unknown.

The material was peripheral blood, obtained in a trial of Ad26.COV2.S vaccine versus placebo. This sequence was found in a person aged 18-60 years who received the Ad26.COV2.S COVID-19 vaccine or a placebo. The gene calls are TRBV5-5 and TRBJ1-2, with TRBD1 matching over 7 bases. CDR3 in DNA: TGTGCCAGCAGCCTCCCAGGGGGGAATGGCTACACCTTC. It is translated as CASSLPGGNGYTF.